Presented here are 30 T cell receptor beta chains from one specimen sequenced in a study of T-cell reconstitution after alpha-beta-depleted transplantation in children. It was with unique molecular identifiers that the TCRbeta library was prepared. TCRdb used MiXCR to reprocess the PCR reads, holding one entry per CDR3 protein. The repertoire has around 25,000 distinct CDR3 sequences, 15% to 20% of them found once; the top ten carry 35% to 45%. This material consisted of PBMCs, mostly from graft donor cells, taken 60 days after TCRalphabeta/CD19-depleted stem cell transplant. The source of these receptors is a male patient aged 2 to 9 who had a stem cell transplant for acute lymphoblastic leukemia, so the T cells may come from the graft donor.

This clonotype was detected ten times or more. The chain employs TRBV7-2 and TRBJ1-5; no reliable D call. V lost 1 base to trimming and J lost 4 bases, with 2 bases between them. Germline V gene sequence: CDR1 SGHTA, CDR2 FQGNSA. The CDR3 sequence is 12 residues long. The CDR3, as DNA: TGTGCCAGCAGCTTAGAGAATCAGCCCCAGCATTTT. Protein sequence: CASSLENQPQHF.

This clonotype appeared a few times. V and J are TRBV28 and TRBJ2-1, with 8 bases identical to TRBD2. CDR3 length: 14 residues. The V gene end was trimmed by 4 bases and the J gene end by 5 bases; junction bases not matched to a gene: 4. Germline assignment: CDR1 MDHEN and CDR2 SYDVKM. In nucleotides, the CDR3 is TGTGCCAGCAGTTCCCTCGGGGGGGACAATGAGCAGTTCTTC. It codes for CASSSLGGDNEQFF.

In its sample, this clonotype was seen a few times. V and J are TRBV20-1 and TRBJ2-1, with D possibly being TRBD2 (5 bases). The V and J ends lost 6 bases and 5 bases respectively, with 14 bases between them. Germline CDR1 reads DFQATT; CDR2 reads SNEGSKA (reference sequence). CDR3 size: 13 residues. As DNA, the CDR3 is TGCAGTGCCTGGACTCTTTTTAACAATGAGCAGTTCTTC. Protein: CSAWTLFNNEQFF.

This clonotype is classed as hyperexpanded. The CDR3 bases are TGTGCCAGCAGCTCGAGGACAGGGGTGGACACCGGGGAGCTGTTTTTT. Encoded protein: CASSSRTGVDTGELFF. The chain recombines TRBV7-9 with TRBJ2-2; TRBD1 matches 9 bases. CDR1 is SEHNR, CDR2 FQNEAQ, per germline (reference sequence). After removal of 4 bases from V and 3 bases from J, the junction contained 6 bases not matched to a gene. This CDR3 is 16 amino acids long.

This clonotype was detected only a few times. The V gene is TRBV4-2, the J gene TRBJ2-7; TRBD2 matches 10 bases. J gave up 2 bases and V 4 bases, and 8 bases lay outside the gene matches. This CDR3 contains 16 residues. CDR1 is LGHNA and CDR2 is YNFKEQ in the germline V gene. CDR3 bases: TGTGCCAGCAGCCCCCAAAGGACTAGCGGACCCTACGAGCAGTACTTC. Translation gives CASSPQRTSGPYEQYF.

Only a few counts were recorded for this clonotype. This chain links TRBV6-5 with TRBJ1-6, with D unclear. Deletions cut 2 bases from V and 1 base from J, with 15 bases between. Germline lookup yields CDR1 MNHEY and CDR2 SVGAGI. The CDR3 is 18 amino acids. CDR3 region: CASSYDRGFGSYNSPLHF. DNA for the CDR3: TGTGCCAGCAGTTACGACCGGGGATTTGGATCCTATAATTCACCCCTCCACTTT.

The genes are TRBV3-1 and TRBJ1-2; no reliable D call. In germline, CDR1 is LGHDT, CDR2 YNNKEL (reference sequence). Trimming stripped 0 bases from V and 5 bases from J, with 7 bases between. The CDR3 extends over 13 amino acids. The CDR3 loop is CASSQEGLYGYTF. CDR3 DNA sequence: TGTGCCAGCAGCCAAGAGGGGTTATATGGCTACACCTTC. Supplemented by reference TRBV3-1 and TRBJ1-2, the full variable domain reads DTAVSQTPKYLVTQMGNDKSIKCEQNLGHDTMYWYKQDSKKFLKIMFSYNNKELIINETVPNRFSPKSPDKAHLNLHINSLELGDSAVYFCASSQEGLYGYTFGSGTRLTVV.

This clonotype was found many times. The chain couples TRBV27 to TRBJ2-3; 13 bases match TRBD2. The germline V gene has CDR1 MNHEY and CDR2 SMNVEV (reference sequence). The CDR3 sequence is 16 residues long. V dropped 4 bases and J dropped 3; count of bases not matched to a gene: 4. CDR3 nucleotide sequence: TGTGCCAGCAGTTCCTGGACTAGCGGGGGTACAGATACGCAGTATTTT. It yields the protein CASSSWTSGGTDTQYF.

This clonotype came up a few times. CDR3 bases: TGTGCCAGCAGCTACGGCGGGAGTGCTTTCGAGCAGTACTTC. It codes for CASSYGGSAFEQYF. The V gene is TRBV7-9, the J gene TRBJ2-7, with TRBD2 matching 7 bases. Germline V gives CDR1 SEHNR, CDR2 FQNEAQ (reference sequence). The CDR3 has 14 amino acids. After removal of 4 bases from V and 6 bases from J, the junction contained 9 bases not matched to a gene. Full variable domain (missing parts from reference TRBV7-9 and TRBJ2-7): DTGVSQNPRHKITKRGQNVTFRCDPISEHNRLYWYRQTLGQGPEFLTYFQNEAQLEKSRLLSDRFSAERPKGSFSTLEIQRTEQGDSAMYLCASSYGGSAFEQYFGPGTRLTVT.

This clonotype was observed a few times. DNA for the CDR3: TGTGCCAGCAGTGACTCAGGACTAGCGGGAGAAGAGACCCAGTACTTC. Its translation: CASSDSGLAGEETQYF. The genes are TRBV6-4 and TRBJ2-5, with 13 bases matching TRBD2. After removal of 0 bases from V and 3 bases from J, the junction contained 1 base not matched to a gene. CDR1 and CDR2 from the germline V gene are MRHNA and SNTAGT. The CDR3 spans 16 residues.

This clonotype was found a few times. The J gene is TRBJ2-3, the V gene TRBV15; D is perhaps TRBD2 (6 bases). V lost 0 bases and J lost 5, with 21 bases in between. The length of the CDR3 is 18 residues. Germline V gene data show CDR1 as LNHNV and CDR2 as YYDKDF (reference sequence). CDR3 residues: CATSRDVGLAEGGDTQYF. The CDR3 DNA reads as TGTGCCACCAGCAGAGATGTGGGATTAGCGGAGGGTGGAGATACGCAGTATTTT.

This clonotype was observed a few times. The chain couples TRBV6-5 to TRBJ2-3, with 14 bases fitting TRBD2. There are 17 residues in the CDR3. V was clipped by 5 bases and J by 1 base; unmatched bases: 5. In germline, CDR1 is MNHEY, CDR2 SVGAGI. CDR3 nucleotides: TGTGCCAGCAGTCCGACTAGCGGGGGGGGAGGCACAGATACGCAGTATTTT. This sequence encodes CASSPTSGGGGTDTQYF.

The chain couples TRBV6-4 to TRBJ2-2; D is undetermined. The CDR3 consists of 14 residues. V shed 4 bases and J shed 6 bases, with 12 bases lying between them. Germline CDR1 is MRHNA and CDR2 is SNTAGT. The CDR3 nucleotides read TGTGCCAGCAGTGCCTACTACAACGCCGGGGAGCTGTTTTTT. Residues: CASSAYYNAGELFF.

The chain links TRBV6-5 to TRBJ1-1; no definite D call. Trimming shortened V by 4 bases and J by 5 bases, and 14 bases separated the two germline ends. The CDR3 has 14 amino acids. CDR1 and CDR2 (germline): MNHEY, SVGAGI. The CDR3 sequence is CASSLRPLSTEAFF. DNA for the CDR3: TGTGCCAGCAGTTTACGGCCACTGTCGACTGAAGCTTTCTTT.

The sample holds a few counts of this clonotype. The chain is built from TRBV6-1 and TRBJ2-7, with D possibly being TRBD2 (5 bases). This CDR3 has 15 residues. The germline V gene encodes CDR1 MNHNS and CDR2 SASEGT. Trimming removed 4 bases from V and 0 bases from J, with 13 bases in between. The CDR3 here is CASSAFTGGSYEQYF. CDR3 nucleotides: TGTGCCAGCAGTGCCTTCACCGGAGGCTCCTACGAGCAGTACTTC.

This clonotype was detected many times. The DNA of the CDR3 is TGTGCCAGCAGCTTAGTCACGGTCCCTGAAGCTTTCTTT. The encoded protein is CASSLVTVPEAFF. V gene TRBV7-2 combines with J gene TRBJ1-1; D is uncertain. The CDR3 is 13 amino acids. Germline V gene sequence: CDR1 SGHTA, CDR2 FQGNSA. The ends were cut back, 1 base at V and 6 bases at J, with 9 bases in the middle. The full variable domain, its missing parts supplied by reference TRBV7-2 and TRBJ1-1, is GAGVSQSPSNKVTEKGKDVELRCDPISGHTALYWYRQSLGQGLEFLIYFQGNSAPDKSGLPSDRFSAERTGGSVSTLTIQRTQQEDSAVYLCASSLVTVPEAFFGQGTRLTVV.

The chain recombines TRBV6-5 with TRBJ2-2; the D is unclear. CDR3 length: 16 amino acids. Between the trimmed V and J ends, which lost 0 bases and 4 bases, there was a span of 12 bases. Germline loops: CDR1 MNHEY, CDR2 SVGAGI. This CDR3 reads CASSYSRFGSTGELFF. As DNA, the CDR3 is TGTGCCAGCAGTTACTCTCGGTTCGGTAGCACCGGGGAGCTGTTTTTT.

This chain connects TRBV30 to TRBJ2-4; a possible D gene is TRBD1 (6 bases). The CDR3 totals 14 residues. V was pared by 2 bases and J by 2 bases, with 10 bases between. Germline V lookup: CDR1 GTSNPN, CDR2 SVGIG (reference sequence). CDR3 DNA sequence: TGTGCCTGGAGTTGGGGGCAATCCAAAAACATTCAGTACTTC. Its translation: CAWSWGQSKNIQYF.

This clonotype has ten or more counts. The chain couples TRBV3-1 to TRBJ1-6; 9 nucleotides agree with TRBD1. The germline V gene has CDR1 LGHDT and CDR2 YNNKEL (reference sequence). The CDR3 totals 18 residues. Trimming cost V 5 bases and J 0 bases; bases outside gene matches: 8. The CDR3 bases are TGTGCCAGCAGCATAGCCGGGACAGGGAGCTCCTATAATTCACCCCTCCACTTT. This codes for CASSIAGTGSSYNSPLHF.

The V and J genes are TRBV4-2 and TRBJ2-1; tentatively, D is TRBD1 or TRBD2 (5 bases each). Trimming removed 0 bases from V and 2 bases from J, with 11 bases in between. Germline V gene lookup returns CDR1 LGHNA and CDR2 YNFKEQ. The CDR3 is 16 amino acids. The CDR3 nucleotides read TGTGCCAGCAGCCAAGACACCGGGACGACCTACAATGAGCAGTTCTTC. It specifies CASSQDTGTTYNEQFF.

This clonotype was picked up a small number of times. Mismatch with germline at one junction end may stem from a read error. The chain has TRBV2 and TRBJ2-3; D uncertain. This CDR3 has 11 amino acids. CDR1 and CDR2 from the germline V gene are SNHLY and FYNNEI. This CDR3 reads CASSTMDVMHF. CDR3 DNA: TGTGCCAGCAGTACTATGGACGTTATGCATTTT.

This clonotype was counted between two and nine times. The chain is built from TRBV7-2 and TRBJ1-2; D is ambiguous. The CDR3 totals 13 residues. V was shortened by 0 bases and J by 8 bases, with 10 bases between the two germline ends. Per the germline V gene, CDR1 is SGHTA and CDR2 is FQGNSA. The CDR3 loop is CASSLARNTGYTF. CDR3 DNA: TGTGCCAGCAGCTTAGCCCGAAACACGGGCTACACCTTC. The complete variable domain, with remaining parts taken from reference TRBV7-2 and TRBJ1-2, reads GAGVSQSPSNKVTEKGKDVELRCDPISGHTALYWYRQSLGQGLEFLIYFQGNSAPDKSGLPSDRFSAERTGGSVSTLTIQRTQQEDSAVYLCASSLARNTGYTFGSGTRLTVV.

This clonotype was seen repeatedly, ten times or more. This chain links TRBV7-9 with TRBJ2-7; no clear D. The V end was cut by 5 bases, the J end by 2 bases, with 4 bases between. CDR3 size: 11 residues. Germline V gene lookup returns CDR1 SEHNR and CDR2 FQNEAQ (reference sequence). CDR3 protein: CASSDTYEQYF. CDR3 sequence (DNA): TGTGCCAGCAGCGACACCTACGAGCAGTACTTC.

The sample holds many counts of this clonotype. The DNA for the CDR3 is TGCAGCGTTGGGGGACAGGGAGGCGCTGAAGCTTTCTTT. This gives the protein CSVGGQGGAEAFF. The V call is TRBV29-1, the J call TRBJ1-1; 9 nucleotides align to TRBD1. The CDR3 is 13 amino acids. With 4 bases clipped from V and 6 bases from J, the junction kept 6 bases outside the gene matches. Germline CDR1 and CDR2: SQVTM and ANQGSEA. The full variable domain, with the rest looked up from reference TRBV29-1 and TRBJ1-1, is SAVISQKPSRDICQRGTSLTIQCQVDSQVTMMFWYRQQPGQSLTLIATANQGSEATYESGFVIDKFPISRPNLTFSTLTVSNMSPEDSSIYLCSVGGQGGAEAFFGQGTRLTVV.

V gene TRBV12-3 or TRBV12-4 combines with J gene TRBJ1-2; TRBD1 might be the D (5 bases). Deletions cut 7 bases from V and 5 bases from J, with 17 bases between. The CDR3 is 14 residues long. CDR3 coding DNA: TGTGCCAGCACCTTGAGCGGGGGGTTGTATGGCTACACCTTC. Protein: CASTLSGGLYGYTF.

There are many counts of this clonotype. This rearrangement joins TRBV5-1 to TRBJ1-1, with D hard to call. V lost 1 base, J lost 1 base, and 17 bases lay in between. Germline CDR1 is SGHRS and CDR2 is YFSETQ. The CDR3 sequence is 17 residues long. CDR3 amino acids: CASSLLFGEEKNTEAFF. For the CDR3, the DNA is TGCGCCAGCAGCTTGTTGTTCGGGGAAGAAAAGAACACTGAAGCTTTCTTT.

This clonotype appeared many times. The chain couples TRBV5-1 to TRBJ2-7, with 9 positions matching TRBD2. The CDR3 has 15 residues. Unmatched junction bases numbered 5, after V lost 0 bases and J lost 4 bases. Germline CDR1 is SGHRS and CDR2 is YFSETQ. The CDR3 is CASSLAGLAGYEQYF. As DNA, the CDR3 is TGCGCCAGCAGCTTGGCCGGCCTAGCGGGGTACGAGCAGTACTTC.

The chain has TRBV4-2 and TRBJ1-4, with a weak D call TRBD1 (5 bases). This CDR3 comprises 17 residues. The ends were cut back, 1 base at V and 8 bases at J, with 20 bases in the middle. CDR1 and CDR2 (germline): LGHNA, YNFKEQ. The CDR3 coding sequence is TGTGCCAGCAGCCAAGGCCCGGGGGGGGAGCGAGAAGAAAAACTGTTTTTT. This translates into CASSQGPGGEREEKLFF.

J is TRBJ2-5 and V is TRBV5-8; D is unclear. With 0 bases removed from V and 6 bases from J, the gap between germline ends came to 12 bases. From germline, CDR1 is SGHTS and CDR2 YDEGEE. This CDR3 has 14 amino acids. The CDR3: CASSLVAAGQTQYF. CDR3 nucleotides: TGTGCCAGCAGCTTGGTGGCCGCCGGTCAGACCCAGTACTTC.

The chain joins TRBV4-3 to TRBJ1-2, with 7 nucleotides matching TRBD1. The CDR3 is made up of 14 amino acids. In germline, CDR1 is LGHNA, CDR2 YSLEER. Unmatched junction bases numbered 3, after V lost 0 bases and J lost 5 bases. As DNA, the CDR3 is TGCGCCAGCAGCCAAGATAGGGGGCCGTATGGCTACACCTTC. It specifies CASSQDRGPYGYTF.